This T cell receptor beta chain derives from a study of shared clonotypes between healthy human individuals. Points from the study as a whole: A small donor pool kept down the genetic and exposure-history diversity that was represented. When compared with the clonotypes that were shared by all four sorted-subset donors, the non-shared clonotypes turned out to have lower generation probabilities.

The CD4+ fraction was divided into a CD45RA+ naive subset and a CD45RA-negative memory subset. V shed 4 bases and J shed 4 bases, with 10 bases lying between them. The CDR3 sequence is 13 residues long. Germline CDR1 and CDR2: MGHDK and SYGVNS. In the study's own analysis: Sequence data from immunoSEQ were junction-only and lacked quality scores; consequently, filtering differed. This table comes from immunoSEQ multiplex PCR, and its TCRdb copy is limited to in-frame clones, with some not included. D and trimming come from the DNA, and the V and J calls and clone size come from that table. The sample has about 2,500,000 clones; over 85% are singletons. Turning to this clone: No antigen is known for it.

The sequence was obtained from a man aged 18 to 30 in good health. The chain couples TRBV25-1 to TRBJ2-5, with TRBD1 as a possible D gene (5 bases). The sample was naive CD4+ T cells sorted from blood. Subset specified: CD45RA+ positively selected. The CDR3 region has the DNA TGTGCCAGCAGTGTGCCAGGGCCAGAGACCCAGTACTTC. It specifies CASSVPGPETQYF. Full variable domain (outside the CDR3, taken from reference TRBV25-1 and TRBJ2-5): EADIYQTPRYLVIGTGKKITLECSQTMGHDKMYWYQQDPGMELHLIHYSYGVNSTEKGDLSSESTVSRIRTEHFPLTLESARPSHTSQYLCASSVPGPETQYFGPGTRLLVL.